These 22 T cell receptor beta chains were all obtained from the same sample, sequenced in a study of beta chain features in type 1 diabetes. The sequenced template was cDNA made from the entire isolated RNA. Assay: immunoSEQ multiplex PCR; the TCRdb copy retains only in-frame clones and omits some. Among over 150,000 clones listed, 6% to 9% were seen once. Antigens for these TCRs are unknown. Study results and limitations: The study found moderately but significantly shorter TCRB CDR3s in all four CD4+ subsets of Type 1 diabetes patients.

The specimen sequenced was central memory CD4+ T cells from blood. These receptors were obtained from a man between 18 and 35 years old with type 1 diabetes.

V and J are TRBV5-1 and TRBJ2-1; 7 bases are a match to TRBD2. The V and J ends lost 3 bases and 3 bases, in that order; junction bases with no gene match: 3. The germline V gene has CDR1 SGHRS and CDR2 YFSETQ. This CDR3 spans 14 amino acids. As DNA, the CDR3 is TGCGCCAGCAGCTGGGGGACTAACTACAATGAGCAGTTCTTC. It codes for CASSWGTNYNEQFF.

In this sample, this clone turned up a few times. The chain links TRBV28 to TRBJ1-2; 7 bases fit TRBD1. The germline V gene encodes CDR1 MDHEN and CDR2 SYDVKM. The CDR3 runs to 12 residues. Trimming cost V 6 bases and J 7 bases; bases outside gene matches: 5. The CDR3 DNA sequence: TGTGCCAGCAGGACGACAGGGACTGGCTACACCTTC. Protein product: CASRTTGTGYTF.

The chain employs TRBV6-1 and TRBJ1-5, with TRBD1 identical over 9 bases. CDR1 MNHNS and CDR2 SASEGT come from the germline V gene. V shed 4 bases and J 2 bases; nucleotides not matched to a gene: 6. This CDR3 is built from 16 residues. The CDR3 DNA reads TGTGCCAGCAGTGTTGGTTGGACAGGGGGCAATCAGCCCCAGCATTTT. Translation: CASSVGWTGGNQPQHF.

This clone was detected ten times or more. The J gene is TRBJ2-1, the V gene TRBV21-1; the table calls TRBD2, which could not be checked here. TRBV21-1 is a pseudogene segment. CDR3 length: 13 amino acids. CDR3 sequence reads: CASTSSGSNEQFF. DNA of the CDR3: TGTGCCAGCACCTCTAGCGGGAGCAATGAGCAGTTCTTC.

This clone has only a few counts. The chain carries TRBV9 and TRBJ2-7; 9 positions agree with TRBD2. Germline trimming cut 4 bases from V and 6 bases from J; bases unmatched to any gene: 14. CDR1 is SGDLS, CDR2 YYNGEE, per germline. This CDR3 spans 16 amino acids. The chain's CDR3 is CASSPRGSGSFGEQYF. In nucleotides, the CDR3 is TGTGCCAGCAGCCCCCGGGGTAGCGGGAGTTTTGGCGAGCAGTACTTC.

Only a few counts were recorded for this clone. The V and J genes are TRBV6-5 and TRBJ2-4; TRBD1 agrees at 7 bases. In germline, CDR1 is MNHEY, CDR2 SVGAGI. This CDR3 has 14 residues. Trimming removed 9 bases from V and 0 bases from J; junction bases left unmatched: 5. The CDR3 DNA is TGTGCCAGTAACAGGGGCTCAGCCAAAAACATTCAGTACTTC. Residues: CASNRGSAKNIQYF.

This clone was seen more than once but under ten times. J is TRBJ2-3 and V is TRBV6-1, with 8 nucleotides matching TRBD2. The CDR3 length is 15 residues. V gave up 4 bases and J gave up 3 bases; unmatched junction bases: 6. CDR1 and CDR2 from the germline V gene are MNHNS and SASEGT. The CDR3 bases are TGTGCCAGCAGTGTTTACGGGAGGGCGACAGATACGCAGTATTTT. It yields the protein CASSVYGRATDTQYF.

This clone appeared a few times. V is TRBV7-9 and J is TRBJ1-2, with 9 bases identical to TRBD1. The CDR3 has 16 residues. The J segment lost 4 bases and the V segment lost 4 bases, leaving 10 bases of the junction unmatched. CDR1 and CDR2 from the germline V gene are SEHNR and FQNEAQ (reference sequence). CDR3 sequence reads: CASSSRRDRAVYGYTF. CDR3 in DNA: TGTGCCAGCAGCTCCCGCCGGGACAGGGCTGTCTATGGCTACACCTTC.

The table lists this clone with a few counts. The chain is built from TRBV14 and TRBJ1-3; TRBD1 might be the D (6 bases). The V gene lost 4 bases and the J gene lost 0 bases, with 13 bases spanning the gap. The CDR3 is made up of 16 amino acids. Germline V CDR1 and CDR2: SGHDN, FVKESK. DNA for the CDR3: TGTGCCAGCAGCCTCGGGCAGGGGAGCTCTGGAAACACCATATATTTT. Protein sequence: CASSLGQGSSGNTIYF. The whole variable domain, filled in from reference TRBV14 and TRBJ1-3, reads EAGVTQFPSHSVIEKGQTVTLRCDPISGHDNLYWYRRVMGKEIKFLLHFVKESKQDESGMPNNRFLAERTGGTYSTLKVQPAELEDSGVYFCASSLGQGSSGNTIYFGEGSWLTVV.

Ten or more counts support this clone. The V gene is TRBV28, the J gene TRBJ1-5; D may be TRBD1 (6 bases). Trimming took off 6 bases at V and 3 bases at J, with 12 bases between the two ends. This CDR3 has 14 amino acids. Germline values: CDR1 MDHEN, CDR2 SYDVKM. CDR3: CASSITGPNQPQHF. CDR3 nucleotides: TGTGCCAGCAGCATTACAGGGCCCAATCAGCCCCAGCATTTT.

V gene TRBV4-3 combines with J gene TRBJ2-5, with D tentatively TRBD1 (5 bases). The length of the CDR3 is 14 residues. The V gene lost 5 bases and the J gene lost 4 bases, with 14 bases spanning the gap. Per germline, CDR1 LGHNA and CDR2 YSLEER. In DNA form, the CDR3 reads TGCGCCAGCAGCGAAGGGGTTTCGGGAGAGACCCAGTACTTC. It translates to CASSEGVSGETQYF.

V and J are TRBV28 and TRBJ2-7; 10 bases are shared with TRBD1. The CDR3 covers 14 residues. The germline CDR1 and CDR2 sequences are MDHEN and SYDVKM. V dropped 6 bases and J dropped 2; count of bases not matched to a gene: 4. The chain's CDR3 is CASRATGGTYEQYF. Here the CDR3 DNA reads TGTGCCAGCAGGGCGACAGGGGGCACCTACGAGCAGTACTTC.

This clone appeared many times. The chain is built from TRBV29-1 and TRBJ2-3; D is unresolved. V was pared by 3 bases and J by 1 base, with 5 bases between. The CDR3 sequence is 12 residues long. CDR1 SQVTM and CDR2 ANQGSEA come from the germline V gene. In DNA, the CDR3 is TGCAGCGTTGACTACGGCACAGATACGCAGTATTTT. Amino acids: CSVDYGTDTQYF.

This clone came up a few times. The gene calls are TRBV30 and TRBJ2-7; D perhaps matches TRBD1 (6 bases). CDR1 GTSNPN and CDR2 SVGIG come from the germline V gene (reference sequence). The germline V and J ends were trimmed by 1 base and 6 bases, with 13 bases remaining between them. This CDR3 is built from 13 residues. The CDR3 nucleotides read TGTGCCTGGAGTGCGATCCGACAGGCCGAGCAGTACTTC. This codes for CAWSAIRQAEQYF.

The gene calls are TRBV28 and TRBJ1-6, with 9 bases lining up with TRBD1. Trimming took 7 bases from V and 6 from J; bases not matched to a gene: 13. Germline V lookup: CDR1 MDHEN, CDR2 SYDVKM. The CDR3 consists of 17 residues. CDR3 coding DNA: TGTGCCAGCACCAAACTTTGGGGACAGGGCATTAATTCACCCCTCCACTTT. Translated, it gives CASTKLWGQGINSPLHF.

The chain has TRBV5-5 and TRBJ2-5, with 8 bases lining up with TRBD2. Germline V gene data show CDR1 as SGHKS and CDR2 as YYEKEE (reference sequence). J gave up 5 bases and V 4 bases, and 10 bases lay outside the gene matches. The CDR3 is made up of 15 amino acids. CDR3 DNA: TGTGCCAGCAGCGCCGGGGCGGGAGGACGGGAGACCCAGTACTTC. Protein product: CASSAGAGGRETQYF. Looking up the rest from reference TRBV5-5 and TRBJ2-5 gives the full variable domain: DAGVTQSPTHLIKTRGQQVTLRCSPISGHKSVSWYQQVLGQGPQFIFQYYEKEERGRGNFPDRFSARQFPNYSSELNVNALLLGDSALYLCASSAGAGGRETQYFGPGTRLLVL.

The chain links TRBV6-6 to TRBJ2-7; tentatively, D is TRBD2 (5 bases). V was cut by 6 bases and J by 3 bases, with 15 bases left in between. CDR3 length equals 14 residues. Germline V CDR1 and CDR2: MNHNY, SVGAGI (reference sequence). CDR3 in amino acids: CASSLQREIYEQYF. CDR3 DNA sequence: TGTGCCAGCAGCCTACAAAGGGAGATCTACGAGCAGTACTTC.

This clone was counted between two and nine times. The chain is built from TRBV6-5 and TRBJ1-5, with D possibly being TRBD1 (5 bases). Trimming pared 6 bases from V and 5 bases from J, leaving 8 bases between. Germline CDR1 and CDR2: MNHEY and SVGAGI. The CDR3 spans 12 residues. The CDR3 loop reads CASRAGDQPQHF. The CDR3 DNA reads as TGTGCCAGCAGGGCGGGGGATCAGCCCCAGCATTTT.

The rearrangement links TRBV9 to TRBJ2-2; D possibly corresponds to TRBD2 (6 bases). This CDR3 is 15 amino acids long. V lost 0 bases to trimming and J lost 4 bases, with 10 bases between them. Germline lookup yields CDR1 SGDLS and CDR2 YYNGEE. CDR3: CASSVAGRSTGELFF. CDR3 DNA: TGTGCCAGCAGCGTAGCCGGGAGATCCACCGGGGAGCTGTTTTTT.

This clone has only a few counts. The J gene is TRBJ2-5, the V gene TRBV2, with 14 bases lining up with TRBD2. CDR3 length: 18 residues. The V segment lost 6 bases and the J segment 5 bases; nucleotides outside the gene matches: 14. Germline CDR1 SNHLY, CDR2 FYNNEI. CDR3 region: CASRGGTSGRGWGETQYF. Written as DNA, the CDR3 is TGTGCCAGCAGAGGAGGGACTAGCGGGAGAGGTTGGGGGGAGACCCAGTACTTC.

This clone was recorded a few times. The chain combines TRBV5-1 with TRBJ1-6; tentative D call: TRBD1 (6 bases). Germline V gene lookup returns CDR1 SGHRS and CDR2 YFSETQ. The V gene lost 4 bases and the J gene lost 7 bases, with 15 bases spanning the gap. This CDR3 region has 15 residues. The chain's CDR3 is CASSTDGQPNSPLHF. In DNA, the CDR3 is TGCGCCAGCAGCACAGATGGACAGCCAAATTCACCCCTCCACTTT.

V gene TRBV25-1 combines with J gene TRBJ2-5; 9 nucleotides line up with TRBD2. After removal of 1 base from V and 4 bases from J, the junction contained 7 bases not matched to a gene. The CDR3 sequence is 16 residues long. Germline V lookup: CDR1 MGHDK, CDR2 SYGVNS. CDR3 sequence (DNA): TGTGCCAGCAGTGAATGGGGGGTTAGCGGGGGAGAGACCCAGTACTTC. It encodes CASSEWGVSGGETQYF.